What follows are 26 T cell receptor beta chains derived from one specimen sequenced in a study of blood T cells in healthy people across ages (dated by TCRdb to the mid-2010s). Receptors were amplified or captured by 5' RACE. The run used an Illumina HiSeq 2500. A second PCR of roughly 7 to 11 cycles was run with a J-beta primer mix and a sample-barcoded 5' primer. TCRdb reworked the public reads: Q25 trimming with fastp, MiXCR clone assembly, productive beta chains retained. Every CDR3 protein is listed once, alongside the most common genes and DNA of its rows. This sample holds 800,000 to 950,000 distinct CDR3 sequences; under 35% were observed only once. The leading ten clones occupy roughly a tenth of the sample. These same data were also listed under a study on T cells of mothers and their children.

Sequenced sample: blood. The source is a woman between 40 and 55 years old in good health.

The rearrangement links TRBV3-1 to TRBJ2-7; 11 positions match TRBD2. V lost 0 bases, J lost 4 bases, and 2 bases stayed unmatched. The germline V gene has CDR1 LGHDT and CDR2 YNNKEL (reference sequence). This CDR3 region has 15 residues. CDR3 residues: CASSQELAGEYEQYF. Written as DNA, the CDR3 is TGTGCCAGCAGCCAAGAACTAGCGGGGGAGTACGAGCAGTACTTC.

The rearrangement uses TRBV28 and TRBJ1-2; TRBD1 might be the D (6 bases). This CDR3 has 13 amino acids. Germline values: CDR1 MDHEN, CDR2 SYDVKM. V shed 6 bases and J shed 7 bases, with 15 bases lying between them. CDR3 sequence reads: CASRSPGGGGYTF. CDR3 nucleotide sequence: TGTGCCAGCAGATCTCCGGGGGGCGGTGGCTACACCTTC.

As to this clonotype: Since a much larger clone is just one base distant, this may be a read error. No conserved phenylalanine or tryptophan is present at the end of the CDR3, so a read error is the likely explanation. The V and J genes are TRBV20-1 and TRBJ1-2, with D hard to call. V gave up 2 bases and J gave up 6 bases, with 13 bases separating them. CDR3 size: 13 residues. In germline, CDR1 is DFQATT, CDR2 SNEGSKA (reference sequence). Here the CDR3 DNA reads TGCAGTGCTAGACTTTGGGGAGACAATGGCTACACCTAC. It translates to CSARLWGDNGYTY.

Turning to this clonotype: The germline gene is not matched at one end of the junction; a read error may be the cause. The chain is built from TRBV3-1 and TRBJ1-1; D is uncertain. The V gene's germline CDR1 is LGHDT and CDR2 YNNKEL (reference sequence). The CDR3 has 14 amino acids. CDR3 protein: CASSRSDMNIEAFF. CDR3 nucleotide sequence: TGTGCCAGCAGCCGGTCTGACATGAACATTGAAGCTTTCTTT.

This clonotype was recorded many times. CDR3 bases: TGTGCCAGCAGTTTAGTTGGGACCGCTATCAATCAGCCCCAGCATTTT. It translates to CASSLVGTAINQPQHF. The V and J genes are TRBV27 and TRBJ1-5; perhaps TRBD1 as D (5 bases). CDR1 MNHEY and CDR2 SMNVEV come from the germline V gene (reference sequence). Trimming cost V 2 bases and J 3 bases, with 14 bases left between them. The CDR3 has 16 amino acids.

In its sample, this clonotype was seen once. The chain joins TRBV28 to TRBJ2-3, with no clear D. Germline lookup yields CDR1 MDHEN and CDR2 SYDVKM. The CDR3 sequence is 14 residues long. Trimming stripped 7 bases from V and 6 bases from J, with 17 bases between. CDR3 in DNA: TGTGCCAGCACCCAATCCGTCCCCGCTGATACGCAGTATTTT. Protein product: CASTQSVPADTQYF. The whole variable domain, remainder taken from reference TRBV28 and TRBJ2-3, is DVKVTQSSRYLVKRTGEKVFLECVQDMDHENMFWYRQDPGLGLRLIYFSYDVKMKEKGDIPEGYSVSREKKERFSLILESASTNQTSMYLCASTQSVPADTQYFGPGTRLTVL.

The chain uses TRBV7-9 and TRBJ2-7; D might be TRBD1 or TRBD2, each matching 7 bases. The CDR3 contains 15 residues. Germline V gene sequence: CDR1 SEHNR, CDR2 FQNEAQ (reference sequence). V gave up 5 bases and J gave up 5 bases, with 19 bases separating them. The CDR3 DNA follows: TGTGCCAGCAGCCCGCGGACTAGGGGGCTAGACGAGCAGTACTTC. It is translated as CASSPRTRGLDEQYF.

The chain carries TRBV7-2 and TRBJ2-3; possible D gene TRBD2, 5 bases. V was trimmed by 5 bases and J by 4 bases, leaving 25 bases between them. This CDR3 is built from 18 residues. In germline, CDR1 is SGHTA, CDR2 FQGNSA. CDR3: CASSPLNVLRGVADTQYF. The CDR3 DNA reads as TGTGCCAGCAGCCCACTAAACGTGCTACGGGGAGTCGCAGATACGCAGTATTTT.

Regarding this clonotype: The junction differs from germline at one of its ends, possibly a read error. The chain couples TRBV9 to TRBJ2-7; TRBD1 matches 7 bases. The CDR3 has 15 residues. Germline CDR1 is SGDLS and CDR2 is YYNGEE. The CDR3 DNA reads TGTGCCAGCAGCAGTCTGACAGGGCCCTCCTACGGGCAGTACTTC. This sequence encodes CASSSLTGPSYGQYF.

A word on this clonotype: A much larger clonotype is one base distant, so this may be a read error. The V gene is TRBV4-3, the J gene TRBJ2-1; D could derive from TRBD1 or TRBD2 (5 bases each). The V gene's germline CDR1 is LGHNA and CDR2 YSLEER. The CDR3 totals 17 residues. Trimming removed 4 bases from V and 1 base from J, with 17 bases in between. The CDR3 spells CASSRDRGPGSYNEQFF. The CDR3 DNA sequence: TGCGCCAGCAGCCGGGATCGGGGCCCCGGGTCCTACAATGAGCAGTTCTTC.

The chain employs TRBV5-1 and TRBJ2-7; D is undetermined. V lost 0 bases, J lost 4 bases, and 20 bases lay in between. Germline CDR1 is SGHRS and CDR2 is YFSETQ. The CDR3 is made up of 17 amino acids. The CDR3 region has the DNA TGCGCCAGCAGCTTGGGTACTCGGTCCGGTAGGATTTACGAGCAGTACTTC. Translation gives CASSLGTRSGRIYEQYF.

This clonotype has at least ten counts. This chain connects TRBV7-6 to TRBJ2-1; 8 nucleotides line up with TRBD1. The J segment lost 0 bases and the V segment lost 5 bases, leaving 9 bases of the junction unmatched. The CDR3 consists of 17 residues. Germline CDR1 reads SGHVS; CDR2 reads FNYEAQ. The CDR3 loop reads CASSVSGGPSSYNEQFF. The CDR3 nucleotides read TGTGCCAGCAGCGTATCAGGGGGCCCGAGCTCCTACAATGAGCAGTTCTTC.

In its sample, this clonotype was seen many times. The chain couples TRBV6-4 to TRBJ2-1, with D maybe TRBD1 (6 bases). V was cut by 0 bases and J by 2 bases, with 8 bases left in between. The germline V gene encodes CDR1 MRHNA and CDR2 SNTAGT. The CDR3 is made up of 15 amino acids. The CDR3 loop is CASSDSTGPYNEQFF. The CDR3 DNA reads as TGTGCCAGCAGTGACTCGACAGGACCCTACAATGAGCAGTTCTTC.

This clonotype has only one observation. A much larger clonotype is one base distant, so this may be a read error. The chain couples TRBV5-6 to TRBJ2-3; D unclear. The CDR3 contains 13 residues. Trimming pared 3 bases from V and 14 bases from J, leaving 19 bases between. Germline loops: CDR1 SGHDT, CDR2 YYEEEE. The CDR3 loop reads CASSSVPDEKLYF. The DNA for the CDR3 is TGTGCCAGCAGCTCCGTTCCGGATGAAAAACTGTATTTT.

As concerns this clonotype: This clone may be a read error of a much larger clone one base away. In DNA form, the CDR3 reads TGCAATGCTAGAGCAACTAGCTCGGGCGCGTCCTACGAGCAGTACTTC. Translated: CNARATSSGASYEQYF. The rearrangement uses TRBV20-1 and TRBJ2-4, with D perhaps TRBD2 (6 bases). Judging by the DNA end, TRBJ2-7 fits better; the J call may be wrong. Germline V gives CDR1 DFQATT, CDR2 SNEGSKA (reference sequence). CDR3 length: 16 amino acids.

This clonotype occurred a few times. The CDR3 bases are TGTGCCAGCAGCCCGAGGGTGGGGCAGATGGCCGGCACAGATACGCAGTATTTT. It encodes CASSPRVGQMAGTDTQYF. The genes are TRBV9 and TRBJ2-3; TRBD1 or TRBD2 may be the D gene (5 bases each). Germline loops: CDR1 SGDLS, CDR2 YYNGEE. The CDR3 is made up of 18 amino acids. The V and J ends lost 4 bases and 1 base respectively, with 22 bases between them.

The chain combines TRBV6-5 with TRBJ2-7, with 8 positions matching TRBD1. The length of the CDR3 is 15 residues. From germline, CDR1 is MNHEY and CDR2 SVGAGI. V was pared by 0 bases and J by 2 bases, with 3 bases of the junction left unmatched. The CDR3 is CASSYSSDRAYEQYF. The CDR3 DNA sequence: TGTGCCAGCAGTTACTCTTCGGACAGGGCCTACGAGCAGTACTTC.

The rearrangement uses TRBV12-3 or TRBV12-4 and TRBJ2-5, with 8 bases that match TRBD2. This CDR3 has 15 residues. The J segment lost 11 bases and the V segment lost 3 bases, leaving 14 bases of the junction unmatched. Here the CDR3 reads CASSFAGGVSYEQYF. The CDR3 region has the DNA TGTGCCAGCAGTTTTGCCGGGGGGGTTAGCTATGAGCAGTACTTC.

This clonotype was observed at least ten times. The chain is built from TRBV20-1 and TRBJ2-7, with no clear D. With 2 bases removed from V and 3 bases from J, the gap between germline ends came to 14 bases. This CDR3 comprises 14 residues. CDR1 DFQATT and CDR2 SNEGSKA come from the germline V gene (reference sequence). The CDR3 DNA is TGCAGTGCTAGAAACCCCGTGGGATACTACGAGCAGTACTTC. Encoded protein: CSARNPVGYYEQYF.

Notes on this clonotype: This may be a read error: a much more frequent sequence differs by one nucleotide. The chain links TRBV20-1 to TRBJ2-7; D is perhaps TRBD1 or TRBD2 (6 bases each). CDR3 length: 14 residues. Trimming stripped 2 bases from V and 6 bases from J, with 17 bases between. Germline V gives CDR1 DFQATT, CDR2 SNEGSKA (reference sequence). The CDR3 coding sequence is TGCAGTGCTAGAATGGGGGGCGCCTGGTTCGAGCAGTACTTC. Amino acids: CSARMGGAWFEQYF.

A note on this clonotype: This could be a read error, since a much larger clone is one nucleotide away. The rearrangement links TRBV7-2 to TRBJ2-4; 9 bases agree with TRBD2. Trimming cost V 1 base and J 13 bases; bases outside gene matches: 14. From germline, CDR1 is SGHTA and CDR2 FQGNSA. The CDR3 runs 16 residues. The CDR3 loop is CASSLVLAGSYNEQYF. DNA of the CDR3: TGTGCCAGCAGCTTAGTCCTAGCGGGGAGCTACAATGAGCAGTACTTC.

In this sample, this clonotype turned up a few times. The chain carries TRBV5-6 and TRBJ1-2; D remains ambiguous. Looked up from germline, CDR1 is SGHDT and CDR2 is YYEEEE. The length of the CDR3 is 14 residues. V was clipped by 2 bases and J by 5 bases, with 13 bases between them. The CDR3 bases are TGTGCCAGCAGCTTCGGGAGCCATGGGTATGGCTACACCTTC. Translated: CASSFGSHGYGYTF.

The chain has TRBV10-2 and TRBJ2-2; perhaps TRBD1 as D (6 bases). The V gene's germline CDR1 is WSHSY and CDR2 SAAADI. V lost 8 bases and J 1 base, leaving 8 bases between the germline ends. CDR3 length: 13 residues. CDR3 residues: CASGRGNTGELFF. CDR3 in DNA: TGCGCCAGCGGCAGGGGGAACACCGGGGAGCTGTTTTTT.

This chain uses TRBV5-1 with TRBJ1-1, with a possible D match to TRBD1 (6 bases). Per germline, CDR1 SGHRS and CDR2 YFSETQ. The CDR3 runs to 13 residues. V dropped 3 bases and J dropped 1 base, with 7 bases sitting between them. The CDR3, as DNA: TGCGCCAGCAGCTGGGGGCCGAACACTGAAGCTTTCTTT. This gives the protein CASSWGPNTEAFF.

The gene calls are TRBV12-3 or TRBV12-4 and TRBJ2-2, with TRBD1 identical over 7 bases. Trimming removed 7 bases from V and 5 bases from J; junction bases left unmatched: 10. CDR3 size: 15 residues. Written as DNA, the CDR3 is TGTGCCAGCAATCCGGGTGGGACAGCTACCGGGGAGCTGTTTTTT. The encoded protein is CASNPGGTATGELFF.

A remark on this clonotype: Relative to the germline gene, one junction end is altered; a read error may explain this. The rearrangement joins TRBV7-8 to TRBJ1-4; D perhaps matches TRBD1 (6 bases). This CDR3 comprises 12 residues. Germline lookup yields CDR1 SGHVS and CDR2 FQNEAQ. CDR3 sequence: CATGGGNERLFF. The CDR3, as DNA: TGTGCCACCGGGGGCGGTAATGAAAGACTGTTTTTT.